Below, 22 T cell receptor beta chains from the same sample are listed, as sequenced in a study of graft-versus-host responses after intestinal transplantation. The repertoire was sequenced with immunoSEQ multiplex PCR; TCRdb's copy has only in-frame clones and lacks some. Of approximately 15,000 clones in the sample, more than 25% were seen once. Specimen: alloreactive CD4+ T cells from a mixed lymphocyte reaction culture, collected before intestinal transplant. Subset noted: CFSE-low proliferating T cells sorted from roughly 6-day pre-transplant mixed lymphocyte reaction (GvH or HvG direction). All receptors come from a human patient who received an intestinal transplant.

The J gene is TRBJ1-2, the V gene TRBV5-6; D is unresolved. V shed 1 base and J shed 11 bases, with 12 bases lying between them. Germline V CDR1 and CDR2: SGHDT, YYEEEE. The CDR3 extends over 12 amino acids. CDR3 sequence: CASSLPVSQYTF. CDR3 nucleotide sequence: TGTGCCAGCAGCTTGCCAGTCTCCCAGTACACCTTC.

This clone is categorized as large. This sequence joins TRBV18 and TRBJ2-7; maybe TRBD1 (5 bases). V was cut by 4 bases and J by 0 bases, with 7 bases left in between. The CDR3 is 13 amino acids. Germline CDR1 KGHSH, CDR2 LQKENI. In nucleotides, the CDR3 is TGTGCCAGCTCACTGGACAACTCCTACGAGCAGTACTTC. Its translation is CASSLDNSYEQYF.

This chain links TRBV12-5 with TRBJ2-5; no reliable D call. The germline gives CDR1 LGHNT, CDR2 FRNRAP. With 5 bases removed from V and 7 bases from J, the gap between germline ends came to 14 bases. There are 13 residues in the CDR3. Here the CDR3 DNA reads TGTGCTAGTGGTCCGGGTGGATTGGCGACCCAGTACTTC. Its translation is CASGPGGLATQYF.

The rearrangement uses TRBV11-3 and TRBJ1-3; D might be TRBD1 (5 bases). CDR1 and CDR2 from the germline V gene are SGHNT and YENEEA. The CDR3 sequence is 15 residues long. Trimming removed 6 bases at V and 1 base at J, with 13 bases between. CDR3: CASRNVGGSGNTIYF. In DNA form, the CDR3 reads TGTGCCAGCAGAAACGTCGGGGGTTCTGGAAACACCATATATTTT.

By frequency in the sample, this clone is medium-sized. The chain has TRBV19 and TRBJ1-2; D not resolved. CDR3 length equals 13 residues. Germline V gene sequence: CDR1 LNHDA, CDR2 SQIVND (reference sequence). Trimming removed 11 bases from V and 3 bases from J, with 16 bases in between. The CDR3 protein is CAFVKRAHYGYTF. The CDR3 nucleotides are TGTGCCTTTGTTAAACGGGCCCACTATGGCTACACCTTC.

This clone was detected a few times. The rearrangement joins TRBV20-1 to TRBJ1-2; D unresolved. Germline V CDR1 and CDR2: DFQATT, SNEGSKA (reference sequence). Between the trimmed V and J ends, which lost 1 base and 5 bases, there was a span of 5 bases. The CDR3 has 11 amino acids. CDR3 in amino acids: CSARGQYGYTF. In nucleotides, the CDR3 is TGCAGTGCTAGAGGGCAGTATGGCTACACCTTC.

This rearrangement joins TRBV28 to TRBJ2-7; TRBD1 aligns across 10 bases. Unmatched junction bases numbered 12, after V lost 6 bases and J lost 7 bases. The CDR3 is 15 amino acids. The germline gives CDR1 MDHEN, CDR2 SYDVKM. The CDR3 nucleotides read TGTGCCAGCAGCTTGAGCCGGGACAGGGGCAGGGAGCAGTACTTC. Translating gives CASSLSRDRGREQYF. The full variable domain, its missing parts supplied by reference TRBV28 and TRBJ2-7, is DVKVTQSSRYLVKRTGEKVFLECVQDMDHENMFWYRQDPGLGLRLIYFSYDVKMKEKGDIPEGYSVSREKKERFSLILESASTNQTSMYLCASSLSRDRGREQYFGPGTRLTVT.

In its sample, this clone is medium-sized (0.01 to 0.1%). The chain recombines TRBV2 with TRBJ1-5; D perhaps matches TRBD1 (5 bases). This CDR3 comprises 14 residues. Trimming cost V 6 bases and J 1 base, with 10 bases left between them. The germline V gene has CDR1 SNHLY and CDR2 FYNNEI. The CDR3 region has the DNA TGTGCCAGCAGGAGGGGTCTCAGCAATCAGCCCCAGCATTTT. Its protein product is CASRRGLSNQPQHF.

CDR3 region: CASSSSTGSGNTIYF. The CDR3 coding sequence is TGTGCCAGCAGCTCCTCGACAGGCTCTGGAAACACCATATATTTT. The chain is built from TRBV11-2 and TRBJ1-3, with D tentatively TRBD1 (6 bases). The CDR3 loop spans 15 amino acids. CDR1 is SGHAT, CDR2 FQNNGV, per germline. V shed 4 bases and J shed 0 bases, with 10 bases lying between them.

This clone has just one count. The V call is TRBV18, the J call TRBJ2-1, with 11 bases that match TRBD2. The ends lost 1 base at V and 5 bases at J; junction bases unmatched: 7. CDR3 length equals 17 residues. The germline gives CDR1 KGHSH, CDR2 LQKENI. The CDR3 DNA reads as TGTGCCAGCTCACCACTAGCGGGAGGGCCAGAGGACAATGAGCAGTTCTTC. It encodes CASSPLAGGPEDNEQFF.

The genes are TRBV19 and TRBJ2-2; D may be TRBD2 (6 bases). This CDR3 is built from 14 residues. Germline V gene data show CDR1 as LNHDA and CDR2 as SQIVND (reference sequence). The V gene lost 6 bases and the J gene lost 4 bases, with 12 bases spanning the gap. The CDR3 reads CASRSERVTGELFF. DNA of the CDR3: TGTGCCAGTAGGAGCGAGCGGGTCACCGGGGAGCTGTTTTTT.

This clone has only a few counts. The chain combines TRBV6-6 with TRBJ1-2; D uncertain. The CDR3 is 13 residues long. V was clipped by 8 bases and J by 5 bases, with 15 bases between them. The germline V gene has CDR1 MNHNY and CDR2 SVGAGI (reference sequence). CDR3 in amino acids: CASATRMGYGYTF. In DNA, the CDR3 is TGTGCCAGCGCAACGCGGATGGGGTATGGCTACACCTTC.

The rearrangement links TRBV7-9 to TRBJ1-3; D gene ambiguous. The CDR3 runs 16 residues. Per the germline V gene, CDR1 is SEHNR and CDR2 is FQNEAQ (reference sequence). Between the trimmed V and J ends, which lost 4 bases and 4 bases, there was a span of 17 bases. CDR3 residues: CASSSLANSGGNTIYF. The CDR3 DNA follows: TGTGCCAGCAGCTCCTTAGCCAATTCGGGAGGAAACACCATATATTTT.

This clone has just one count. This chain links TRBV11-1 with TRBJ2-5; TRBD1 matches 8 bases. The CDR3 is made up of 15 amino acids. The trim removed 2 bases at V and 4 bases at J, leaving 6 bases unmatched. Germline CDR1 is SGHAT and CDR2 is FQDESV (reference sequence). CDR3 protein: CASSLIRGPSETQYF. The CDR3 region has the DNA TGTGCCAGCAGCTTAATCAGGGGGCCATCAGAGACCCAGTACTTC. Drawing the rest from reference TRBV11-1 and TRBJ2-5, the complete variable domain is EAEVAQSPRYKITEKSQAVAFWCDPISGHATLYWYRQILGQGPELLVQFQDESVVDDSQLPKDRFSAERLKGVDSTLKIQPAELGDSAMYLCASSLIRGPSETQYFGPGTRLLVL.

This clone has only a few counts. V and J are TRBV4-3 and TRBJ2-7, with D possibly called TRBD1 or TRBD2 (5 bases each). The V and J ends lost 4 bases and 6 bases respectively, with 19 bases between them. The CDR3 runs 15 residues. Germline V gene sequence: CDR1 LGHNA, CDR2 YSLEER. CDR3: CASSRLPGTMSEQYF. The CDR3, as DNA: TGCGCCAGCAGCCGATTACCCGGGACGATGAGCGAGCAGTACTTC.

Only a few counts were recorded for this clone. The chain is built from TRBV5-1 and TRBJ1-1, with D hard to call. Germline V gene sequence: CDR1 SGHRS, CDR2 YFSETQ. V was trimmed by 0 bases and J by 0 bases, leaving 12 bases between them. This CDR3 comprises 16 residues. The CDR3 bases are TGCGCCAGCAGCTTGGCTAGGACGGCAATGAACACTGAAGCTTTCTTT. Encoded protein: CASSLARTAMNTEAFF.

This chain uses TRBV5-1 with TRBJ1-3, with TRBD1 matching 9 bases. Germline V gene sequence: CDR1 SGHRS, CDR2 YFSETQ. This CDR3 region has 14 residues. V lost 3 bases, J lost 2 bases, and 0 bases stayed unmatched. CDR3 sequence: CASSWDRAGNTIYF. CDR3 bases: TGCGCCAGCAGCTGGGACAGGGCTGGAAACACCATATATTTT.

The chain carries TRBV28 and TRBJ1-5; no reliable D call. The germline CDR1 and CDR2 sequences are MDHEN and SYDVKM. The V and J ends lost 4 bases and 5 bases respectively, with 3 bases between them. The CDR3 has 11 amino acids. Here the CDR3 DNA reads TGTGCCAGCAGTTCGGATCAGCCCCAGCATTTT. This sequence encodes CASSSDQPQHF.

This rearrangement joins TRBV5-6 to TRBJ2-7, with 13 bases lining up with TRBD2. The length of the CDR3 is 18 residues. Germline V gene lookup returns CDR1 SGHDT and CDR2 YYEEEE. J was trimmed by 5 bases and V by 4 bases; bases with no gene match: 15. The CDR3, as DNA: TGTGCCAGCAGCATGCAGGGTTGGACTAGCGGGAGATTTAACGAGCAGTACTTC. Translating gives CASSMQGWTSGRFNEQYF. The whole variable domain, filled in from reference TRBV5-6 and TRBJ2-7, reads DAGVTQSPTHLIKTRGQQVTLRCSPKSGHDTVSWYQQALGQGPQFIFQYYEEEERQRGNFPDRFSGHQFPNYSSELNVNALLLGDSALYLCASSMQGWTSGRFNEQYFGPGTRLTVT.

The chain links TRBV6-1 to TRBJ1-2; D gene unclear. This CDR3 comprises 15 residues. Germline values: CDR1 MNHNS, CDR2 SASEGT. Trimming removed 6 bases at V and 0 bases at J, with 14 bases between. The CDR3 DNA is TGTGCCAGCAGCCTAAGGCCGGTCGCTAACTATGGCTACACCTTC. This encodes CASSLRPVANYGYTF.

This clone is medium-sized. The rearrangement uses TRBV11-1 and TRBJ1-2; no clear D. Trimming removed 1 base at V and 3 bases at J, with 6 bases between. Per germline, CDR1 SGHAT and CDR2 FQDESV (reference sequence). There are 13 residues in the CDR3. The chain's CDR3 is CASSLGSYYGYTF. CDR3 nucleotide sequence: TGTGCCAGCAGCTTAGGCAGCTACTATGGCTACACCTTC.

The chain has TRBV20-1 and TRBJ2-1, with a possible D match to TRBD1 (5 bases). Trimming stripped 6 bases from V and 8 bases from J, with 11 bases between. The CDR3 has 11 amino acids. CDR1 and CDR2 from the germline V gene are DFQATT and SNEGSKA (reference sequence). The CDR3 region has the DNA TGCAGTGCCCTCGACAGTCATGAGCAGTTCTTC. This gives the protein CSALDSHEQFF.